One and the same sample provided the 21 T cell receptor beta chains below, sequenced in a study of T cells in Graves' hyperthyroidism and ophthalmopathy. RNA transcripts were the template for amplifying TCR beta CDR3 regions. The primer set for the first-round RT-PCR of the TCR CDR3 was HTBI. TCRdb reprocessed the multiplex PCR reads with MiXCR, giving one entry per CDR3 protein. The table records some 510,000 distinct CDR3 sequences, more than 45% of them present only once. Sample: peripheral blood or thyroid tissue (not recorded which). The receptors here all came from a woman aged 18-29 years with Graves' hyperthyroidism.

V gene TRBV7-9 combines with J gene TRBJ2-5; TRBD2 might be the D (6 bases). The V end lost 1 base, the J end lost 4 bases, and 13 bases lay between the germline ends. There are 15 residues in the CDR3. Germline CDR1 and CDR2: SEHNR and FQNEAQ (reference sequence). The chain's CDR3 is CASSLDLGGPETQYF. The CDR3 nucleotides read TGTGCCAGCAGCTTAGATCTGGGAGGCCCAGAGACCCAGTACTTC.

The chain's CDR3 is CASLTKGTQYF. CDR3 DNA sequence: TGTGCCAGCCTAACTAAGGGGACCCAGTACTTC. The chain carries TRBV12-3 or TRBV12-4 and TRBJ2-5, with D unclear. The length of the CDR3 is 11 residues. Trimming removed 8 bases at V and 7 bases at J, with 11 bases between.

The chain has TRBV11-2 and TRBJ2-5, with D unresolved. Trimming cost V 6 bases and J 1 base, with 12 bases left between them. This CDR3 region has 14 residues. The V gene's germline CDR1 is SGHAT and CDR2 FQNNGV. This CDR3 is CASSSRRLQETQYF. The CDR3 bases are TGTGCCAGCAGTTCCCGACGGCTCCAAGAGACCCAGTACTTC.

The CDR3, as DNA: TGTGCCAGCAGCATTCTAGCGGGAGGTCCTTCCTACGAGCAGTACTTC. Protein product: CASSILAGGPSYEQYF. The chain recombines TRBV13 with TRBJ2-7, with 11 nucleotides matching TRBD2. Trimming took 5 bases from V and 1 from J; bases not matched to a gene: 7. The CDR3 has 16 amino acids. Germline CDR1 PRHDT, CDR2 FYEKMQ (reference sequence).

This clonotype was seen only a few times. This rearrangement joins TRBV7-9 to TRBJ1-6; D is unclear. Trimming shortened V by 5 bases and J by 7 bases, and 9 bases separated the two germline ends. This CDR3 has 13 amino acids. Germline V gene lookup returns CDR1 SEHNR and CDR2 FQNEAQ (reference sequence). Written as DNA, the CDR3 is TGTGCCAGCAGCCAAGCACAGAATTCACCCCTCCACTTT. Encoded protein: CASSQAQNSPLHF.

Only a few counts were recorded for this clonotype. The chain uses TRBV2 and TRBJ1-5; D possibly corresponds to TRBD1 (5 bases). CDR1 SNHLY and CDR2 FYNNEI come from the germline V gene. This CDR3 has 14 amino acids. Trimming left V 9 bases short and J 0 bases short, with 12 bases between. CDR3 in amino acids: CASKGRPSNQPQHF. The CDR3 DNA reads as TGTGCCAGTAAGGGACGCCCTAGCAATCAGCCCCAGCATTTT. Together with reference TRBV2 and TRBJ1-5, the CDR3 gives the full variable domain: EPEVTQTPSHQVTQMGQEVILRCVPISNHLYFYWYRQILGQKVEFLVSFYNNEISEKSEIFDDQFSVERPDGSNFTLKIRSTKLEDSAMYFCASKGRPSNQPQHFGDGTRLSIL.

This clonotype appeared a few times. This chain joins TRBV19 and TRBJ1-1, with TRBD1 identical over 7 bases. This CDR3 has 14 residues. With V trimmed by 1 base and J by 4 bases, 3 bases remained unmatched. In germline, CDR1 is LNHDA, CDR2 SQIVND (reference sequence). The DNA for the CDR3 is TGTGCCAGTAGTATAGTAGCAGGGGGCACTGAAGCTTTCTTT. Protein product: CASSIVAGGTEAFF. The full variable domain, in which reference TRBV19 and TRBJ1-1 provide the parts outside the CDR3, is DGGITQSPKYLFRKEGQNVTLSCEQNLNHDAMYWYRQDPGQGLRLIYYSQIVNDFQKGDIAEGYSVSREKKESFPLTVTSAQKNPTAFYLCASSIVAGGTEAFFGQGTRLTVV.

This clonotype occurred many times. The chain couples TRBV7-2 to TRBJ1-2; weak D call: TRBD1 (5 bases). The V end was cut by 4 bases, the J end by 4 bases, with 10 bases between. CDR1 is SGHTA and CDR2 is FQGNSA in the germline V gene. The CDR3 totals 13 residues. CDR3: CASSSQGPYGYTF. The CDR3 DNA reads TGTGCCAGCAGCTCCCAGGGCCCCTATGGCTACACCTTC. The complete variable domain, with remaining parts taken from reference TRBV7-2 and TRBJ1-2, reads GAGVSQSPSNKVTEKGKDVELRCDPISGHTALYWYRQSLGQGLEFLIYFQGNSAPDKSGLPSDRFSAERTGGSVSTLTIQRTQQEDSAVYLCASSSQGPYGYTFGSGTRLTVV.

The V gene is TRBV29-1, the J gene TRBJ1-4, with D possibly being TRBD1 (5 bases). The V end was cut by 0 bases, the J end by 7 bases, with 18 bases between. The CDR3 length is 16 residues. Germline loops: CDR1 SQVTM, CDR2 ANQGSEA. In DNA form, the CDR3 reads TGCAGCGTTGAAGATGGGGGAGGCGGCGGTGCTGAAAAACTGTTTTTT. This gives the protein CSVEDGGGGGAEKLFF.

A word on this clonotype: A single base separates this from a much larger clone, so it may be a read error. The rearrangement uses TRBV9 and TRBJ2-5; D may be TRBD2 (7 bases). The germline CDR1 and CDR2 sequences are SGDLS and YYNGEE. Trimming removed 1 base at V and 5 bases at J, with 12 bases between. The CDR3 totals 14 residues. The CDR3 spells CASSVWGGRETQYF. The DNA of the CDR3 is TGTGCCAGCAGCGTATGGGGGGGCAGGGAGACCCAGTACTTC.

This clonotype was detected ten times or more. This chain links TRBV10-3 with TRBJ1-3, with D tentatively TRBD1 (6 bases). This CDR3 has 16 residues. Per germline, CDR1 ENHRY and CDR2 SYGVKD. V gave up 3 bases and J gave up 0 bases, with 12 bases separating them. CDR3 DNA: TGTGCCATCAGTGATGGGAGGACAGCCTCTGGAAACACCATATATTTT. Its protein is CAISDGRTASGNTIYF.

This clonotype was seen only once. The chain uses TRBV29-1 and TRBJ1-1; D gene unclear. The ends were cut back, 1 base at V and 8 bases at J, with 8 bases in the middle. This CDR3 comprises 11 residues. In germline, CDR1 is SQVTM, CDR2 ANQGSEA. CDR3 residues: CSVEGVVEAFF. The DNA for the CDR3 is TGCAGCGTTGAAGGCGTGGTAGAAGCTTTCTTT.

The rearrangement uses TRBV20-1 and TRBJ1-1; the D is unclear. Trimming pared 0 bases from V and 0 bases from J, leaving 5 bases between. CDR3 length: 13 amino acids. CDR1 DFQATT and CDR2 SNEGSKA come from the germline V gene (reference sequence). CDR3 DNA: TGCAGTGCTAGAGAATCCGTGAACACTGAAGCTTTCTTT. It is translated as CSARESVNTEAFF.

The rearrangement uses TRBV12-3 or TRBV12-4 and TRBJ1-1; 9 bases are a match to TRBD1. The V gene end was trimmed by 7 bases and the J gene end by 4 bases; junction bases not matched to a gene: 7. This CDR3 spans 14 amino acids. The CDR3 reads CASNHRGLGTEAFF. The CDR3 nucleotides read TGTGCCAGCAACCACAGGGGGCTTGGCACTGAAGCTTTCTTT.

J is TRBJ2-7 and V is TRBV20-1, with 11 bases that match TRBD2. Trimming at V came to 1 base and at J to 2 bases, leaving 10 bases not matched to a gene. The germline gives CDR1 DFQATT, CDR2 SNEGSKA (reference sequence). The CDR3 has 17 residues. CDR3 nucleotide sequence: TGCAGTGCTAGAGGACTAGCGGGATACTCAGGAACCTACGAGCAGTACTTC. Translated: CSARGLAGYSGTYEQYF.

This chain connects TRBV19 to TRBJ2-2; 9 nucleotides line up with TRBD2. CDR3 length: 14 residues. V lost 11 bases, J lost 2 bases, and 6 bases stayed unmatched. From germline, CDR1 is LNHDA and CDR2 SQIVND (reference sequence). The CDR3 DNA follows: TGTGCCGGTCGACTAGCGGCTAACACCGGGGAGCTGTTTTTT. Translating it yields CAGRLAANTGELFF.

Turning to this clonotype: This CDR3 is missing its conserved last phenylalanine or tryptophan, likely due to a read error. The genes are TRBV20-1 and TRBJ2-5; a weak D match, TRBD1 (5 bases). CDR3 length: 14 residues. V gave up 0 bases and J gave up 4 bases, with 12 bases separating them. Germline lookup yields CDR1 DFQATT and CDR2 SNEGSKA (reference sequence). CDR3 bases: TGCAGTGCTAGAGACCCCAGGGAAGGAGAGACCCAGTACCTC. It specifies CSARDPREGETQYL.

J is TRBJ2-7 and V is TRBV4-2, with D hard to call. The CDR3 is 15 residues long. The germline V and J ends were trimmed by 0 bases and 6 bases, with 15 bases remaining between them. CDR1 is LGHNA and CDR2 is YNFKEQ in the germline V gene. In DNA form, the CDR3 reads TGTGCCAGCAGCCAAGACCCCGCAGGTACGATCGAGCAGTACTTC. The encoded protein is CASSQDPAGTIEQYF.

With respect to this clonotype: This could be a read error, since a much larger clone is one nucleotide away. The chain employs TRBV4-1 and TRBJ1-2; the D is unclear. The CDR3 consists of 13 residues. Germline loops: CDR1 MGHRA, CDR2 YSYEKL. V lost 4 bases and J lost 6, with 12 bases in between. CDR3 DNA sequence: TGCGCCAGCAGCCCAGAACCTCACGATGGCTACACCTTC. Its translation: CASSPEPHDGYTF.

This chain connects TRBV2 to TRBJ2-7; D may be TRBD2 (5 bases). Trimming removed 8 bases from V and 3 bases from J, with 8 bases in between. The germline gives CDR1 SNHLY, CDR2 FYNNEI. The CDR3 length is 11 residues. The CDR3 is CASGADYEQYF. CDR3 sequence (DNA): TGTGCCAGCGGAGCGGACTACGAGCAGTACTTC. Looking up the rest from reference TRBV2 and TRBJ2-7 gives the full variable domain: EPEVTQTPSHQVTQMGQEVILRCVPISNHLYFYWYRQILGQKVEFLVSFYNNEISEKSEIFDDQFSVERPDGSNFTLKIRSTKLEDSAMYFCASGADYEQYFGPGTRLTVT.

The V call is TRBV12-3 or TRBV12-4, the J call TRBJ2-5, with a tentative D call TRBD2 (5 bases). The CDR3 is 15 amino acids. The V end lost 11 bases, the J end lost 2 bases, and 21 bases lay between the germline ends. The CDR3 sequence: CASGGGFVGQETQYF. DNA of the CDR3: TGTGCCTCCGGTGGAGGATTTGTAGGGCAAGAGACCCAGTACTTC.